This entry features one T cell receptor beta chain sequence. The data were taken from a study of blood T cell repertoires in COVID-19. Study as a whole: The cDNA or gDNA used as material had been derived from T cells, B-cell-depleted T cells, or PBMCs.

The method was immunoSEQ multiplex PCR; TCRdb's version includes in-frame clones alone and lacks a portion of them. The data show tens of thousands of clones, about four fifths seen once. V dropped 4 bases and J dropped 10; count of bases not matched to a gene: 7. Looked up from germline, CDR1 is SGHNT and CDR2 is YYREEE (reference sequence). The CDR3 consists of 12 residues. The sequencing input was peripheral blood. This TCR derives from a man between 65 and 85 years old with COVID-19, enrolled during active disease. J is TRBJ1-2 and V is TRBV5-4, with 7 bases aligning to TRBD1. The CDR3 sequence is CASSINRGYYTF. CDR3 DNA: TGTGCCAGCAGCATTAACAGGGGCTACTACACCTTC.